This T cell receptor beta chain was sequenced in a study of regulatory T cells in long-lasting Graves disease. On the study more broadly: Graves' patients, diagnosed recently, had received antithyroid drugs under 3 months.

Time point here: newly diagnosed GD, antithyroid drugs for less than 3 months. From PBMCs, RNA was extracted and then used to make the TCR library. Study-level findings and limits: There were preferences for TRBV28, TRBJ1-2 and TRBJ2-5 in persistent disease.

This clonotype appeared many times. No antigen is known for it. Germline assignment: CDR1 LGHNT and CDR2 FRNRAP. V dropped 4 bases and J dropped 5; count of bases not matched to a gene: 2. The CDR3 spans 14 residues. Arm-PCR with iRepertoire HTBI primers amplified the CDR3 regions for these TCR beta libraries. TCRdb reanalysed the multiplex PCR reads using MiXCR and keeps one entry per CDR3 protein. The sample lists hundreds of thousands of distinct CDR3 sequences, 15% occurring once. The chain uses TRBV12-5 and TRBJ2-1, with 10 positions matching TRBD1. This specimen was peripheral blood mononuclear cells (PBMCs), taken at new diagnosis, from a patient treated with antithyroid drugs. The source of this sequence is a female donor with Graves disease. CDR3 sequence: CASGSGQGNNEQFF. The CDR3 DNA sequence: TGTGCTAGTGGTTCGGGACAGGGGAACAATGAGCAGTTCTTC.